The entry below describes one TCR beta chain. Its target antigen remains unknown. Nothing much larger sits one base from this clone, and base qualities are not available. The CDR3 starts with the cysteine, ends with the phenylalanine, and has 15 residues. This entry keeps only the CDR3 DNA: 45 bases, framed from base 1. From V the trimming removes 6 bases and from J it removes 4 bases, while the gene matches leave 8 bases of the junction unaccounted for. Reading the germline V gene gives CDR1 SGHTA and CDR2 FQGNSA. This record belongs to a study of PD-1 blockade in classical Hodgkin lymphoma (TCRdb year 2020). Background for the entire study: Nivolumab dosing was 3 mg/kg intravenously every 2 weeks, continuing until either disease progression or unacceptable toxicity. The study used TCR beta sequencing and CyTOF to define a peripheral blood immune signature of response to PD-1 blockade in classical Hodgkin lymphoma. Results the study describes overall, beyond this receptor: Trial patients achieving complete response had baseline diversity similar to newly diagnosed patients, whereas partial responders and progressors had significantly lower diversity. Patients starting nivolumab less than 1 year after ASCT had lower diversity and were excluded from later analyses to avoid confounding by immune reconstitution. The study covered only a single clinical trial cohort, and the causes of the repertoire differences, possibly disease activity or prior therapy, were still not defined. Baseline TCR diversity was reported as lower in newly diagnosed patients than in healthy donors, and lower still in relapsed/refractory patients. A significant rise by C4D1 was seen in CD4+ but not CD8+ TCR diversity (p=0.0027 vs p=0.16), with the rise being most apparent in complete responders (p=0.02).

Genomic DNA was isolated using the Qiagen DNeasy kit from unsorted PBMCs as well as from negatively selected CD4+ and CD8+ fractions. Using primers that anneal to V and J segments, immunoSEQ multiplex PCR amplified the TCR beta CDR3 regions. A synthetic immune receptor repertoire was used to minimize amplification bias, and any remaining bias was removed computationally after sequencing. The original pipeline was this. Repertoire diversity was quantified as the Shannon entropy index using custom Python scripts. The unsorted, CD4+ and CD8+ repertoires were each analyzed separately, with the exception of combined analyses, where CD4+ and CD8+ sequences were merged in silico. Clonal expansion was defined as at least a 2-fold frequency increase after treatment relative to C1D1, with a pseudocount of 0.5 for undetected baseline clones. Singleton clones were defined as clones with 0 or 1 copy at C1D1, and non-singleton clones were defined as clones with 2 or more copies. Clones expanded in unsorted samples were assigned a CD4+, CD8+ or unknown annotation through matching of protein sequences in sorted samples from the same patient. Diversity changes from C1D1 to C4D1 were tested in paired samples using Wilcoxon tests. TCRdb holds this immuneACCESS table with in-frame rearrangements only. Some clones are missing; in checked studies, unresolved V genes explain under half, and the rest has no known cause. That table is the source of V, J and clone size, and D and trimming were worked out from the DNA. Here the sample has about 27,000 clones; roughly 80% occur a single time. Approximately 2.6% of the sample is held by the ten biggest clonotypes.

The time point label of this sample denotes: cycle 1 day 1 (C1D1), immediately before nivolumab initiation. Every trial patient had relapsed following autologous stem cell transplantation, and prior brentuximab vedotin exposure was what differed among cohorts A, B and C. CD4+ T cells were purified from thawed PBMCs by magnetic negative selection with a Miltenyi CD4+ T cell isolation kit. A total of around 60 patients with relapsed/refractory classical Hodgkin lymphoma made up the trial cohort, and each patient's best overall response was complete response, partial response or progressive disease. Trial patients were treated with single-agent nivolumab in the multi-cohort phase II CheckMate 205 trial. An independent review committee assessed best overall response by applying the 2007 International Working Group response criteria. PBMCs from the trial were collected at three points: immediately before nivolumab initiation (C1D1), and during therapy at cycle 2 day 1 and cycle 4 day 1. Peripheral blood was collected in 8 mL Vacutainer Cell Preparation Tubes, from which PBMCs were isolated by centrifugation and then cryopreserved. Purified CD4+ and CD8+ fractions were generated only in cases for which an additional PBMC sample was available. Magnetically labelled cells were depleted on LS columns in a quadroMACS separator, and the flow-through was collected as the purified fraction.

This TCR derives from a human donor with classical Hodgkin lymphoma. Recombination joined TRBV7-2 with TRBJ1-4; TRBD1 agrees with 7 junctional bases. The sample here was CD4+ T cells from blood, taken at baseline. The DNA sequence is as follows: TGTGCCAGCAGTTCACAGGGGATGAGTAATGAAAAACTGTTTTTT. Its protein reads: CASSSQGMSNEKLFF.